One and the same sample provided the 13 T cell receptor beta chains below, sequenced in a study of lymphopenia after photon versus proton radiotherapy. Libraries were prepared by immunoSEQ multiplex PCR; TCRdb keeps only in-frame clonotypes and omits some of them. The sample includes more than 60,000 clones, approximately 86% of them seen just once. The sequencing here drew on peripheral blood, taken from a patient treated with photon-based radiotherapy. The receptors derive from a man aged 40-50 years with gastric cancer.

The rearrangement joins TRBV6-6 to TRBJ2-5, with D uncertain. Germline V gene data show CDR1 as MNHNY and CDR2 as SVGAGI (reference sequence). The CDR3 runs 14 residues. The V end lost 0 bases, the J end lost 4 bases, and 9 bases lay between the germline ends. The CDR3 region is CASSYSRTVETQYF. The CDR3 DNA reads TGTGCCAGCAGTTACTCCCGGACCGTAGAGACCCAGTACTTC.

CDR3 sequence reads: CASSLLTQRGYGETQYF. CDR3 sequence (DNA): TGTGCCAGCAGCTTATTGACCCAGCGGGGATACGGAGAGACCCAGTACTTC. This chain links TRBV7-9 with TRBJ2-5, with TRBD2 identical over 7 bases. V lost 2 bases, J lost 4 bases, and 13 bases stayed unmatched. Germline loops: CDR1 SEHNR, CDR2 FQNEAQ (reference sequence). There are 17 residues in the CDR3.

The chain employs TRBV11-2 and TRBJ2-5; 7 nucleotides line up with TRBD2. The V segment lost 1 base and the J segment 1 base; nucleotides outside the gene matches: 3. The CDR3 contains 15 residues. The V gene's germline CDR1 is SGHAT and CDR2 FQNNGV. The CDR3 region has the DNA TGTGCCAGCAGCTTAGGCGGCGGGGGCCAAGAGACCCAGTACTTC. This codes for CASSLGGGGQETQYF.

As DNA, the CDR3 is TGTGCCAGCAGTCCCTTGGACAGGGATCTAGGCGAGCAGTACTTC. It encodes CASSPLDRDLGEQYF. V is TRBV25-1 and J is TRBJ2-7; 8 bases fit TRBD1. The CDR3 totals 15 residues. V dropped 5 bases and J dropped 6; count of bases not matched to a gene: 12. The germline CDR1 and CDR2 sequences are MGHDK and SYGVNS.

The chain has TRBV25-1 and TRBJ2-1; D is uncertain. The CDR3 contains 15 residues. Per the germline V gene, CDR1 is MGHDK and CDR2 is SYGVNS. Trimming pared 1 base from V and 4 bases from J, leaving 11 bases between. The CDR3 sequence is CASSESVKSYNEQFF. CDR3 in DNA: TGTGCCAGCAGTGAATCAGTAAAATCATACAATGAGCAGTTCTTC.

The J gene is TRBJ2-5, the V gene TRBV2; 15 positions match TRBD2. This CDR3 has 15 residues. Germline CDR1 SNHLY, CDR2 FYNNEI. The junction had 2 bases not matched to a gene; V was cut back by 4 bases and J by 5 bases. CDR3 region: CASSGTSGGVETQYF. The CDR3 coding sequence is TGTGCCAGCAGTGGGACTAGCGGGGGGGTGGAGACCCAGTACTTC.

The V gene is TRBV2, the J gene TRBJ1-2, with D tentatively TRBD1 (5 bases). Trimming removed 6 bases at V and 3 bases at J, with 11 bases between. This CDR3 spans 13 amino acids. The germline V gene has CDR1 SNHLY and CDR2 FYNNEI. As DNA, the CDR3 is TGTGCCAGCAGATCCCGGGACGACTATGGCTACACCTTC. Its protein product is CASRSRDDYGYTF. Full variable domain (outside the CDR3, taken from reference TRBV2 and TRBJ1-2): EPEVTQTPSHQVTQMGQEVILRCVPISNHLYFYWYRQILGQKVEFLVSFYNNEISEKSEIFDDQFSVERPDGSNFTLKIRSTKLEDSAMYFCASRSRDDYGYTFGSGTRLTVV.

The V call is TRBV27, the J call TRBJ1-2; no clear D gene. The CDR3 length is 15 residues. CDR1 and CDR2 from the germline V gene are MNHEY and SMNVEV (reference sequence). V shed 1 base and J shed 0 bases, with 9 bases lying between them. The DNA of the CDR3 is TGTGCCAGCAGTTTATATGGCGCCCCTAACTATGGCTACACCTTC. Residues: CASSLYGAPNYGYTF.

The V gene is TRBV21-1, the J gene TRBJ1-5. TRBV21-1 is marked as a pseudogene. This CDR3 spans 15 amino acids. CDR3 in DNA: TGTGCCAGCAGCAAAGCGCGCCGGATGAATCAGCCCCAGCATTTT. Translation: CASSKARRMNQPQHF.

This clone was picked up one time. This chain uses TRBV10-3 with TRBJ1-2; tentative D call: TRBD1 (6 bases). The V end lost 7 bases, the J end lost 6 bases, and 15 bases lay between the germline ends. Germline loops: CDR1 ENHRY, CDR2 SYGVKD. The CDR3 runs 13 residues. CDR3 sequence reads: CAITQGSHDGYTF. The CDR3 DNA reads TGTGCCATCACACAGGGTAGTCATGATGGCTACACCTTC.

This chain links TRBV7-3 with TRBJ1-2, with TRBD1 as a possible D gene (5 bases). Trimming cost V 4 bases and J 7 bases, with 13 bases left between them. In germline, CDR1 is SGHTA, CDR2 FQGTGA. This CDR3 has 13 residues. The CDR3: CASSSTPGGGYTF. CDR3 nucleotides: TGTGCCAGCAGCTCCACCCCGGGGGGTGGCTACACCTTC.

This clone was found a few times. The chain has TRBV6-6 and TRBJ1-1; 10 bases fit TRBD1. CDR1 and CDR2 (germline): MNHNY, SVGAGI (reference sequence). The CDR3 runs 14 residues. V dropped 5 bases and J dropped 7; count of bases not matched to a gene: 7. CDR3 DNA: TGTGCCAGCAGTACTCTTGGGACAGGGGTTGAAGCTTTCTTT. It specifies CASSTLGTGVEAFF.

The chain is built from TRBV4-2 and TRBJ1-2; D remains unclear. The CDR3 is made up of 13 amino acids. With 5 bases removed from V and 9 bases from J, the gap between germline ends came to 16 bases. CDR1 is LGHNA, CDR2 YNFKEQ, per germline. CDR3 loop: CASSLGPDRRYTF. The CDR3 DNA reads as TGTGCCAGCAGCTTGGGTCCCGACCGTCGCTACACCTTC.